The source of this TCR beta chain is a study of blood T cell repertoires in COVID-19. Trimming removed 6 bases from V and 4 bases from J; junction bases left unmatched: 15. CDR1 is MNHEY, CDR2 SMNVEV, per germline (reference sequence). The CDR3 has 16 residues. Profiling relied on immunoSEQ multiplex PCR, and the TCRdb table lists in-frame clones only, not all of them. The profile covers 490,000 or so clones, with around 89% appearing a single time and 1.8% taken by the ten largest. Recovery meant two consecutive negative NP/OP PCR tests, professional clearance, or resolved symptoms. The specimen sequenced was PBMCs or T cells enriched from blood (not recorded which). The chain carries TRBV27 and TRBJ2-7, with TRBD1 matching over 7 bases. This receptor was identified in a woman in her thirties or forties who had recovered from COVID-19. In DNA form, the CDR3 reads TGTGCCAGCAGCATACACAGGGGACAGATCAGGTACGAGCAGTACTTC. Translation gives CASSIHRGQIRYEQYF.